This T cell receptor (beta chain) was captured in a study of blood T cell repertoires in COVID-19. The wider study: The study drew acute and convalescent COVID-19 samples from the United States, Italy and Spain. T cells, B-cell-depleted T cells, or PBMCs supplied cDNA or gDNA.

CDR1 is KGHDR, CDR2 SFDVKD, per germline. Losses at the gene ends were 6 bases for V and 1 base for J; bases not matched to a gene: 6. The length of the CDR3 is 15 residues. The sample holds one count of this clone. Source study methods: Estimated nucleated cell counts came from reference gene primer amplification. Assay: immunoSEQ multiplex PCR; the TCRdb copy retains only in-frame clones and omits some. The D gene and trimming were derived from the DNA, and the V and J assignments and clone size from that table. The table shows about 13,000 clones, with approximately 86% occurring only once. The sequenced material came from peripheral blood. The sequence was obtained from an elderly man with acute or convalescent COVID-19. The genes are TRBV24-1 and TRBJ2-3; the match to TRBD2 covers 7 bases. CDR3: CATSQARGGTDTQYF. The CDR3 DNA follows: TGTGCCACCAGTCAAGCCCGGGGGGGCACAGATACGCAGTATTTT.